These T cell receptor beta chains were read from a single sample in a study of T cells expressing NK-cell markers. Reprocessing the 5' RACE reads, TCRdb reports a single entry for every CDR3 protein and omits DNA. With 350,000 to 400,000 distinct CDR3 sequences in the sample, the ten largest clones hold around 10%. The sample was blood T cells: a sorted CD56 or NKG2C T cell subset, CD4+ or CD8+ T cells, or bulk PBMC T cells (not recorded which). Every receptor here comes from a woman in her fifties or sixties in good health. Both conserved end residues are part of each CDR3. Each record gives: J gene, V gene, CDR3 protein.

TRBJ2-3,TRBV19,CASRAASGYTDTQYF
TRBJ1-6,TRBV7-9,CASSRHGTENSPLHF
TRBJ2-5,TRBV5-1,CASSLEGQDQETQYF
TRBJ1-5,TRBV20-1,CSALSSGVDQPQHF
TRBJ2-7,TRBV27,CASSPRGRGLIDEQYF
TRBJ2-3,TRBV20-1,CSAREAFSGGATDTQYF
TRBJ2-2,TRBV4-1,CASSQDIAGGSRTGELFF
TRBJ2-1,TRBV28,CASTGLAGKWGAYNEQFF
TRBJ2-1,TRBV5-1,CASSSEPGQNIYNEQFF
TRBJ2-1,TRBV7-9,CASSQTGTSVYNEQFF
TRBJ2-3,TRBV19,CASSELGLDTQYF
TRBJ2-4,TRBV7-8,CASSLRRGLAKNIQYF
TRBJ2-1,TRBV30,CAWSGAGDRNEQFF
TRBJ1-3,TRBV10-3,CAASTGLNGNTIYF
TRBJ2-3,TRBV4-1,CASSQGGTNTDTQYF
TRBJ2-6,TRBV13,CASSLDGPGANVLTF
TRBJ2-1,TRBV5-1,CASSSSWDRDASSYNEQFF
TRBJ2-5,TRBV5-1,CASSLAAGLFGETQYF
TRBJ2-3,TRBV18,CASSPLSIRQDTQYF
TRBJ1-2,TRBV3-1,CASSQDTRQHYGYTF
TRBJ2-1,TRBV20-1,CSARRTSNRNEQFF
TRBJ2-1,TRBV18,CASSLLAEERDEQFF
TRBJ2-5,TRBV11-3,CASSLIGLAGALETQYF
TRBJ2-5,TRBV12-3/TRBV12-4,CASSRLAGDRETQYF
TRBJ2-1,TRBV29-1,CSASGTGGLNEQFF
TRBJ2-4,TRBV30,CAWRRGRLAKNIQYF
TRBJ1-4,TRBV10-3,CAITEFPGQGLFF
TRBJ2-1,TRBV18,CASSPDRVIINEQFF
TRBJ2-1,TRBV6-2/TRBV6-3,CASRPGQRTGGDEQFF
TRBJ1-1,TRBV12-3/TRBV12-4,CASRLDRVGTEAFF
TRBJ2-1,TRBV27,CASRRDRTYNEQFF